The 12 T cell receptor beta chains given below trace back to one sample, sequenced in a study of breast tumors, draining lymph nodes, adjacent tissues. TCRdb passed the multiplex PCR reads through MiXCR, listing each CDR3 protein once. The table includes roughly 17,000 distinct CDR3 sequences, over 40% detected once. Sequencing input: breast tumor tissue. The receptors were gathered from a female donor with breast cancer. Some clones in this sample may be carry-over from other donors' samples.

The chain uses TRBV19 and TRBJ1-4; 8 nucleotides match TRBD1. This CDR3 is built from 14 residues. J gave up 7 bases and V 4 bases, and 5 bases lay outside the gene matches. In germline, CDR1 is LNHDA, CDR2 SQIVND (reference sequence). The CDR3 nucleotides are TGTGCCAGTAGTAGGCCGGGACAGGCTGAAAAACTGTTTTTT. It yields the protein CASSRPGQAEKLFF.

The chain links TRBV11-3 to TRBJ2-1; the D gene is possibly TRBD1 (5 bases). V was shortened by 8 bases and J by 8 bases, with 19 bases between the two germline ends. Germline CDR1 is SGHNT and CDR2 is YENEEA. CDR3 length: 14 amino acids. The CDR3 protein is CASHGHLSWDEQFF. The CDR3, as DNA: TGTGCCAGCCACGGACACCTGTCATGGGATGAGCAGTTCTTC. Complete variable domain (other parts from reference TRBV11-3 and TRBJ2-1): EAGVVQSPRYKIIEKKQPVAFWCNPISGHNTLYWYLQNLGQGPELLIRYENEEAVDDSQLPKDRFSAERLKGVDSTLKIQPAELGDSAVYLCASHGHLSWDEQFFGPGTRLTVL.

This clonotype was recorded a few times. The gene calls are TRBV27 and TRBJ2-1; D may match TRBD1 or TRBD2 (5 bases each). V was pared by 5 bases and J by 9 bases, with 20 bases between. CDR3 length equals 15 residues. Germline CDR1 is MNHEY and CDR2 is SMNVEV (reference sequence). The chain's CDR3 is CASSITGLHSSEQFF. The DNA of the CDR3 is TGTGCCAGCAGTATAACAGGACTCCACTCCAGTGAGCAGTTCTTC.

There are many counts of this clonotype. This may be a read error: a much more frequent sequence differs by one nucleotide. The conserved closing phenylalanine or tryptophan is absent in this CDR3, likely reflecting a read error. J is TRBJ2-5 and V is TRBV7-2, with 7 bases aligning to TRBD2. V was pared by 1 base and J by 2 bases, with 1 base of the junction left unmatched. Germline V CDR1 and CDR2: SGHTA, FQGNSA. This CDR3 comprises 14 residues. The CDR3 spells CASSLGTRQETQYL. Here the CDR3 DNA reads TGTGCCAGCAGCTTAGGGACTAGACAAGAGACCCAGTACCTC.

This clonotype was observed many times. This sequence joins TRBV7-9 and TRBJ1-1, with TRBD1 as a possible D gene (6 bases). The CDR3 is 15 residues long. The germline CDR1 and CDR2 sequences are SEHNR and FQNEAQ (reference sequence). V lost 2 bases and J 4 bases, leaving 14 bases between the germline ends. The CDR3 DNA is TGTGCCAGCAGCTTAATGGGGGGCAGTAGCACTGAAGCTTTCTTT. Its translation is CASSLMGGSSTEAFF.

This clonotype showed up many times. The J gene is TRBJ2-1, the V gene TRBV5-1, with 7 bases lining up with TRBD2. V dropped 5 bases and J dropped 10; count of bases not matched to a gene: 3. Germline CDR1 SGHRS, CDR2 YFSETQ. The CDR3 loop spans 11 amino acids. The CDR3, as DNA: TGCGCCAGCAGGGAGGGACTAGAGCAGTTCTTC. Translating it yields CASREGLEQFF.

About this clonotype: Since a much larger clone is just one base distant, this may be a read error. V usage is TRBV11-3 and J usage is TRBJ2-7; no definite D call. The CDR3 loop spans 13 amino acids. CDR1 SGHNT and CDR2 YENEEA come from the germline V gene. V was cut by 8 bases and J by 6 bases, with 17 bases left in between. The chain's CDR3 is CASGEGSTSEQYF. The CDR3 DNA reads as TGTGCCAGCGGAGAAGGGTCGACCTCCGAGCAGTACTTC.

V is TRBV7-2 and J is TRBJ2-3; a possible D gene is TRBD1 (5 bases). The CDR3 has 15 residues. The germline CDR1 and CDR2 sequences are SGHTA and FQGNSA. Trimming cost V 4 bases and J 2 bases, with 13 bases left between them. The CDR3 DNA reads as TGTGCCAGCAGCTCAGGGATAGTCCCCACAGATACGCAGTATTTT. Translating gives CASSSGIVPTDTQYF.

This clonotype occurred many times. The chain has TRBV6-5 and TRBJ2-7, with D perhaps matching TRBD2 (6 bases). Trimming left V 5 bases short and J 6 bases short, with 11 bases between. This CDR3 has 12 residues. Germline assignment: CDR1 MNHEY and CDR2 SVGAGI. The CDR3 DNA is TGTGCCAGCAGTCACCCCGGGGGCGAGCAGTACTTC. Its protein product is CASSHPGGEQYF.

The rearrangement joins TRBV9 to TRBJ2-3; D possibly matches TRBD1 or TRBD2 (6 bases each). This CDR3 is built from 14 residues. V gave up 3 bases and J gave up 3 bases, with 11 bases separating them. In germline, CDR1 is SGDLS, CDR2 YYNGEE. The CDR3 sequence: CASSAQGRTDTQYF. Written as DNA, the CDR3 is TGTGCCAGCAGCGCCCAGGGGAGGACAGATACGCAGTATTTT.

This clonotype was observed at least ten times. This may stem from a read error, because a much larger clone lies one nucleotide away. The chain has TRBV6-1 and TRBJ1-2; D is undetermined. Germline V gene lookup returns CDR1 MNHNS and CDR2 SASEGT. V dropped 5 bases and J dropped 7 bases, with 20 bases sitting between them. This CDR3 is built from 15 residues. CDR3 protein: CASSQFAAPRGGYTF. The CDR3, as DNA: TGTGCCAGCAGTCAATTTGCGGCACCACGCGGTGGCTACACCTTC.

In this sample, this clonotype turned up many times. The chain combines TRBV11-3 with TRBJ2-3; D possibly corresponds to TRBD2 (5 bases). The CDR3 totals 14 residues. Germline values: CDR1 SGHNT, CDR2 YENEEA. Between the trimmed V and J ends, which lost 5 bases and 3 bases, there was a span of 12 bases. CDR3 residues: CASSPGLSTDTQYF. The CDR3 coding sequence is TGTGCCAGCAGCCCCGGACTGTCAACAGATACGCAGTATTTT. The full variable domain, completed using reference TRBV11-3 and TRBJ2-3, is EAGVVQSPRYKIIEKKQPVAFWCNPISGHNTLYWYLQNLGQGPELLIRYENEEAVDDSQLPKDRFSAERLKGVDSTLKIQPAELGDSAVYLCASSPGLSTDTQYFGPGTRLTVL.